The 3 T cell receptor beta chains presented below share a single source sample, sequenced in a study of cytomegalovirus exposure and HLA in healthy donors. The PCR made use of 60 Vbeta and 13 Jbeta primers. Here immunoSEQ multiplex PCR was the method, and the copy in TCRdb shows in-frame clones only, minus some. The sample holds roughly 90,000 clones, more than 75% seen once. Sequencing was done on a sample of PBMCs. These receptors came from a man in his late teens or twenties in good health and CMV-seronegative.

The gene calls are TRBV12-5 and TRBJ1-5; 7 nucleotides agree with TRBD1. Germline lookup yields CDR1 LGHNT and CDR2 FRNRAP. The CDR3 loop spans 17 amino acids. With V trimmed by 5 bases and J by 7 bases, 17 bases remained unmatched. CDR3 region: CASGLHHQTGSSQPQHF. The CDR3 DNA reads TGTGCTAGTGGTCTCCACCACCAGACAGGGTCTTCCCAGCCCCAGCATTTT. The complete variable domain, with remaining parts taken from reference TRBV12-5 and TRBJ1-5, reads DARVTQTPRHKVTEMGQEVTMRCQPILGHNTVFWYRQTMMQGLELLAYFRNRAPLDDSGMPKDRFSAEMPDATLATLKIQPSEPRDSAVYFCASGLHHQTGSSQPQHFGDGTRLSIL.

This chain uses TRBV7-2 with TRBJ2-7; 8 bases are shared with TRBD2. In germline, CDR1 is SGHTA, CDR2 FQGNSA. This CDR3 comprises 14 residues. Trimming removed 3 bases from V and 3 bases from J; junction bases left unmatched: 4. The CDR3 nucleotides are TGTGCCAGCAGCTTCGGCGGGGGGAACTACGAGCAGTACTTC. Protein: CASSFGGGNYEQYF.

The V gene is TRBV19, the J gene TRBJ1-1, with 9 bases matching TRBD1. Germline V gives CDR1 LNHDA, CDR2 SQIVND (reference sequence). CDR3 size: 15 residues. The V and J ends lost 5 bases and 4 bases, in that order; junction bases with no gene match: 8. The CDR3 region has the DNA TGTGCCAGTAGTCTGTACGGACAGGGGACCACTGAAGCTTTCTTT. It yields the protein CASSLYGQGTTEAFF.